This TCR beta chain stems from a study of HIV-infected patients and healthy controls (TCRdb year 2014). A word on this clonotype: The antigen this receptor binds is unknown. No per-base quality is available; no much larger clone lies one base away.

The germline V gene (reference sequence) provides CDR1 DFQATT and CDR2 SNEGSKA. The CDR3 covers 16 residues, taking in both the cysteine and the phenylalanine. The read is trimmed to its CDR3 DNA, 48 bases read in frame from base 1. V lost 3 bases and J lost 2 bases, and the count of bases not matched to a germline gene is 12. Libraries were built with 5' RACE. Sequencing instrument: Illumina MiSeq. TCRdb trimmed public reads at Q25 via fastp, called clones via MiXCR and kept in-frame beta chains. Rows merge per CDR3 protein into single entries with the most common DNA and genes. The sample table shows over 55,000 distinct CDR3 sequences, and about 16% are seen once. The ten largest clones capture around 6% of the sample.

The chain was built from TRBV20-1 and TRBJ2-5, with 7 junctional bases fitting TRBD1. This receptor was identified in a human donor in good health. Sequencing input: CD4+ T cells from blood. The CDR3 protein sequence reads: CSASPPLDRVQETQYF. The nucleotide sequence is TGCAGTGCTAGCCCCCCCCTTGACAGGGTACAAGAGACCCAGTACTTC.